Below, 32 T cell receptor beta chains from the same sample are listed, as sequenced in a study of shared clonotypes between healthy human individuals. It was CD45RO-negative cells, positively selected for CCR7, that made up naive CD8 cells, with terminally differentiated effector memory CD45RA+ cells excluded. Only in-frame clones appear in the TCRdb table, and some are missing; sequencing was by immunoSEQ multiplex PCR. The sample shows about 2.1 million clones, 90% to 95% of them seen only once. Sequenced input: naive CD8+ T cells from PBMCs. The receptor source for this set is a man younger than 35 in good health. Some clones in this sample may be carry-over from other donors' samples.

The V call is TRBV27, the J call TRBJ2-7; no reliable D call. CDR3 length: 15 residues. The V gene's germline CDR1 is MNHEY and CDR2 SMNVEV (reference sequence). V lost 2 bases and J lost 0, with 11 bases in between. In DNA form, the CDR3 reads TGTGCCAGCAGTTTAGCCCAGGCTAGCTCCTACGAGCAGTACTTC. Translated, it gives CASSLAQASSYEQYF.

The chain joins TRBV4-3 to TRBJ2-2, with 11 bases aligning to TRBD2. V dropped 0 bases and J dropped 3; count of bases not matched to a gene: 6. This CDR3 comprises 18 residues. The germline V gene encodes CDR1 LGHNA and CDR2 YSLEER. The chain's CDR3 is CASSQELAGDLDTGELFF. In DNA form, the CDR3 reads TGCGCCAGCAGCCAAGAACTAGCGGGAGACCTGGACACCGGGGAGCTGTTTTTT.

This chain joins TRBV2 and TRBJ2-2; possibly TRBD1 for D (5 bases). Trimming cost V 4 bases and J 2 bases, with 17 bases left between them. The CDR3 is 17 residues long. The germline CDR1 and CDR2 sequences are SNHLY and FYNNEI. The CDR3 spells CASSGWTQNRNTGELFF. In DNA, the CDR3 is TGTGCCAGCAGTGGGTGGACACAAAACCGAAACACCGGGGAGCTGTTTTTT.

The chain employs TRBV7-3 and TRBJ2-1; 11 nucleotides line up with TRBD2. V shed 5 bases and J 7 bases; nucleotides not matched to a gene: 7. This CDR3 contains 15 residues. Germline CDR1 SGHTA, CDR2 FQGTGA. DNA of the CDR3: TGTGCCAGCAGCAACACTAGCGGGAGTAGGAATGAGCAGTTCTTC. Protein product: CASSNTSGSRNEQFF.

Concerning this clone: Other DNA variants within this sample encode the same CDR3. The V and J genes are TRBV4-3 and TRBJ1-3; a weak D match, TRBD1 (5 bases). The CDR3 loop spans 15 amino acids. In germline, CDR1 is LGHNA, CDR2 YSLEER. V lost 1 base and J 4 bases, leaving 11 bases between the germline ends. The CDR3 sequence: CASSQGGGSGNTIYF. CDR3 nucleotide sequence: TGCGCCAGCAGCCAAGGGGGCGGATCGGGAAACACCATATATTTT.

V is TRBV27 and J is TRBJ2-1, with a weak D call TRBD1 (5 bases). The V end was cut by 2 bases, the J end by 0 bases, with 11 bases between. The CDR3 covers 16 residues. Germline CDR1 reads MNHEY; CDR2 reads SMNVEV (reference sequence). The CDR3 region has the DNA TGTGCCAGCAGTTTACATACAGGCAGCTCCTACAATGAGCAGTTCTTC. Its protein product is CASSLHTGSSYNEQFF.

This clone was seen more than once but under ten times. The chain links TRBV10-3 to TRBJ1-2, with D perhaps matching TRBD1 (6 bases). Germline V gene lookup returns CDR1 ENHRY and CDR2 SYGVKD. V shed 3 bases and J shed 8 bases, with 16 bases lying between them. This CDR3 comprises 14 residues. CDR3 region: CAISDRDTYSGYTF. The CDR3 coding sequence is TGTGCCATCAGTGACCGGGACACATACTCCGGCTACACCTTC.

The chain recombines TRBV9 with TRBJ2-7; D is possibly TRBD2 (5 bases). Trimming took off 0 bases at V and 4 bases at J, with 14 bases between the two ends. Germline CDR1 reads SGDLS; CDR2 reads YYNGEE. The CDR3 length is 15 residues. The CDR3 protein is CASSVGRTPRYEQYF. The DNA of the CDR3 is TGTGCCAGCAGCGTAGGGAGGACCCCTCGGTACGAGCAGTACTTC.

The chain combines TRBV28 with TRBJ2-5; D perhaps matches TRBD2 (5 bases). The germline V gene encodes CDR1 MDHEN and CDR2 SYDVKM. V was trimmed by 3 bases and J by 3 bases, leaving 11 bases between them. The CDR3 spans 14 residues. CDR3 amino acids: CASSFRGMEETQYF. The CDR3 nucleotides read TGTGCCAGCAGTTTCCGGGGTATGGAAGAGACCCAGTACTTC.

V gene TRBV5-6 combines with J gene TRBJ2-3; D gene unclear. V was clipped by 2 bases and J by 4 bases, with 5 bases between them. Per germline, CDR1 SGHDT and CDR2 YYEEEE. This CDR3 has 12 amino acids. CDR3 nucleotide sequence: TGTGCCAGCAGCTTAGAGGCAGATACGCAGTATTTT. Translation gives CASSLEADTQYF.

This clone was counted a few times. V usage is TRBV4-3 and J usage is TRBJ1-1; no definite D call. Germline V lookup: CDR1 LGHNA, CDR2 YSLEER. The germline V and J ends were trimmed by 0 bases and 11 bases, with 16 bases remaining between them. This CDR3 is built from 14 residues. The DNA of the CDR3 is TGCGCCAGCAGCCAAGATTTCCGGGGAATTGGTGCTTTCTTT. Its translation: CASSQDFRGIGAFF.

The V gene is TRBV4-2, the J gene TRBJ1-5, with D perhaps TRBD1 (5 bases). Germline CDR1 reads LGHNA; CDR2 reads YNFKEQ. This CDR3 has 15 amino acids. V shed 0 bases and J shed 7 bases, with 13 bases lying between them. CDR3 sequence (DNA): TGTGCCAGCAGCCAAGAACAGGACCTGAGGCAGCCCCAGCATTTT. This translates into CASSQEQDLRQPQHF.

CDR3 bases: TGTGCCAGCAGCTTTGGCGGGTTTCAGGGGAACACTGAAGCTTTCTTT. Amino acid sequence: CASSFGGFQGNTEAFF. The V gene is TRBV5-5, the J gene TRBJ1-1, with D possibly being TRBD1 (5 bases). The CDR3 contains 16 residues. The V end lost 2 bases, the J end lost 1 base, and 15 bases lay between the germline ends. From germline, CDR1 is SGHKS and CDR2 YYEKEE (reference sequence). The full variable domain, its missing parts supplied by reference TRBV5-5 and TRBJ1-1, is DAGVTQSPTHLIKTRGQQVTLRCSPISGHKSVSWYQQVLGQGPQFIFQYYEKEERGRGNFPDRFSARQFPNYSSELNVNALLLGDSALYLCASSFGGFQGNTEAFFGQGTRLTVV.

Of note for this clone: Distinct nucleotide sequences in the sample also encode this CDR3. The chain combines TRBV9 with TRBJ2-2; D not certain. Germline V gene lookup returns CDR1 SGDLS and CDR2 YYNGEE. The CDR3 is made up of 13 amino acids. Between the trimmed V and J ends, which lost 4 bases and 5 bases, there was a span of 9 bases. The DNA for the CDR3 is TGTGCCAGCAGCCCCCGAGGTACCGGGGAGCTGTTTTTT. Its translation is CASSPRGTGELFF.

This rearrangement joins TRBV11-2 to TRBJ1-5, with TRBD1 as a possible D gene (6 bases). This CDR3 spans 16 amino acids. Trimming removed 1 base at V and 4 bases at J, with 14 bases between. CDR1 and CDR2 (germline): SGHAT, FQNNGV. The CDR3 protein is CASSLVGGGRNQPQHF. Written as DNA, the CDR3 is TGTGCCAGCAGCTTAGTTGGAGGGGGAAGAAATCAGCCCCAGCATTTT.

V gene TRBV6-5 combines with J gene TRBJ1-2; the D gene is possibly TRBD1 (5 bases). The CDR3 spans 15 residues. Trimming cost V 7 bases and J 6 bases, with 21 bases left between them. Germline CDR1 reads MNHEY; CDR2 reads SVGAGI. The DNA of the CDR3 is TGTGCCAGCACCGATTACCTTAGGGGAACTAATGGCTACACCTTC. Translated: CASTDYLRGTNGYTF.

This chain links TRBV6-5 with TRBJ2-7; 10 positions match TRBD1. CDR3 length: 14 amino acids. Germline V gene sequence: CDR1 MNHEY, CDR2 SVGAGI. With V trimmed by 4 bases and J by 5 bases, 5 bases remained unmatched. The DNA for the CDR3 is TGTGCCAGCAGTTGGAGGGGACAGGGGAACGAGCAGTACTTC. As protein: CASSWRGQGNEQYF.

The chain combines TRBV9 with TRBJ2-1; D is possibly TRBD2 (5 bases). CDR1 and CDR2 from the germline V gene are SGDLS and YYNGEE. The CDR3 spans 16 residues. The V gene lost 4 bases and the J gene lost 9 bases, with 23 bases spanning the gap. The CDR3 coding sequence is TGTGCCAGCAGCACTCCCGGGGAAAATCCCGTGGGTGAGCAGTTCTTC. It encodes CASSTPGENPVGEQFF.

The CDR3 region has the DNA TGCGCCAGCAGCTTGGTTACAGGGACGTATGAAAAACTGTTTTTT. It is translated as CASSLVTGTYEKLFF. The chain recombines TRBV5-1 with TRBJ1-4; D is possibly TRBD1 (6 bases). Germline V gene sequence: CDR1 SGHRS, CDR2 YFSETQ. The CDR3 totals 15 residues. The V end was cut by 0 bases, the J end by 6 bases, with 12 bases between. Supplemented by reference TRBV5-1 and TRBJ1-4, the full variable domain reads KAGVTQTPRYLIKTRGQQVTLSCSPISGHRSVSWYQQTPGQGLQFLFEYFSETQRNKGNFPGRFSGRQFSNSRSEMNVSTLELGDSALYLCASSLVTGTYEKLFFGSGTQLSVL.

The chain couples TRBV9 to TRBJ2-7; 11 bases map to TRBD2. The CDR3 length is 16 residues. J lost 3 bases, V lost 0 bases, and 5 bases had no gene match. Germline V gene lookup returns CDR1 SGDLS and CDR2 YYNGEE. CDR3 nucleotide sequence: TGTGCCAGCAGCGTAGATTTAACTAGCGGGAGCTACGAGCAGTACTTC. Protein product: CASSVDLTSGSYEQYF. Full variable domain (outside the CDR3, taken from reference TRBV9 and TRBJ2-7): DSGVTQTPKHLITATGQRVTLRCSPRSGDLSVYWYQQSLDQGLQFLIQYYNGEERAKGNILERFSAQQFPDLHSELNLSSLELGDSALYFCASSVDLTSGSYEQYFGPGTRLTVT.

The chain links TRBV5-8 to TRBJ2-7, with TRBD1 as a possible D gene (5 bases). Trimming shortened V by 0 bases and J by 1 base, and 8 bases separated the two germline ends. This CDR3 has 14 residues. Germline V lookup: CDR1 SGHTS, CDR2 YDEGEE. As DNA, the CDR3 is TGTGCCAGCAGCTTGGGACCAGGGTCCTACGAGCAGTACTTC. Its translation: CASSLGPGSYEQYF.

The chain has TRBV28 and TRBJ2-1, with TRBD2 as a possible D gene (6 bases). V lost 8 bases, J lost 0 bases, and 14 bases lay in between. The CDR3 length is 15 residues. CDR1 and CDR2 from the germline V gene are MDHEN and SYDVKM. The CDR3 here is CASQWGGLSYNEQFF. As DNA, the CDR3 is TGTGCCAGCCAGTGGGGAGGCCTCTCCTACAATGAGCAGTTCTTC.

Turning to this clone: Sequence at one end of the junction differs from germline and may be a read error. The chain employs TRBV5-1 and TRBJ2-7; 12 bases align to TRBD2. CDR1 is SGHRS, CDR2 YFSETQ, per germline. This CDR3 is 17 amino acids long. This CDR3 is CASSPKGLAGFSHEQYF. The CDR3 coding sequence is TGCGCCAGCAGCCCAAAGGGACTAGCGGGTTTCTCCCACGAGCAGTACTTC. Drawing the rest from reference TRBV5-1 and TRBJ2-7, the complete variable domain is KAGVTQTPRYLIKTRGQQVTLSCSPISGHRSVSWYQQTPGQGLQFLFEYFSETQRNKGNFPGRFSGRQFSNSRSEMNVSTLELGDSALYLCASSPKGLAGFSHEQYFGPGTRLTVT.

This clone appeared a single time. The chain joins TRBV23-1 to TRBJ2-7; D not resolved. TRBV23-1 falls under the ORF class, with uncertain function. Trimming took off 3 bases at V and 1 base at J, with 19 bases between the two ends. The CDR3 spans 17 residues. The CDR3 DNA is TGCGCCAGCAGTCACCCCGGGCCCCCCGTAGAATCCTACGAGCAGTACTTC. Translating it yields CASSHPGPPVESYEQYF.

The rearrangement uses TRBV7-8 and TRBJ2-3; 8 bases map to TRBD1. CDR1 SGHVS and CDR2 FQNEAQ come from the germline V gene. The ends lost 3 bases at V and 1 base at J; junction bases unmatched: 3. The CDR3 runs to 15 residues. CDR3 sequence reads: CASSFFRGRTDTQYF. The CDR3 DNA is TGTGCCAGCAGCTTCTTCAGGGGGCGCACAGATACGCAGTATTTT.

The V call is TRBV19, the J call TRBJ2-2; the D is unclear. The CDR3 is 14 residues long. The V and J ends lost 7 bases and 4 bases respectively, with 13 bases between them. Germline lookup yields CDR1 LNHDA and CDR2 SQIVND (reference sequence). Here the CDR3 DNA reads TGTGCCAGTATAGGACGGACCATCACCGGGGAGCTGTTTTTT. Its protein product is CASIGRTITGELFF.

Regarding this clone: Other DNA variants within this sample encode the same CDR3. J is TRBJ2-1 and V is TRBV27; D might be TRBD2 (6 bases). This CDR3 comprises 16 residues. The V and J ends lost 5 bases and 2 bases respectively, with 16 bases between them. Germline V gene data show CDR1 as MNHEY and CDR2 as SMNVEV (reference sequence). CDR3 in amino acids: CASSPSSGEAYNEQFF. CDR3 bases: TGTGCCAGCAGTCCCTCCTCGGGAGAGGCCTACAATGAGCAGTTCTTC.

About this clone itself: Other DNA variants within this sample encode the same CDR3. DNA of the CDR3: TGCAGCGTTGCGGGGGGGAACTATGGCTACACCTTC. As protein: CSVAGGNYGYTF. The chain links TRBV29-1 to TRBJ1-2; TRBD1 is a possible D gene (5 bases). Deletions cut 4 bases from V and 2 bases from J, with 8 bases between. The germline CDR1 and CDR2 sequences are SQVTM and ANQGSEA. The CDR3 has 12 residues.

This chain joins TRBV5-6 and TRBJ1-5; tentative D call: TRBD1 (5 bases). The CDR3 loop spans 16 amino acids. Trimming stripped 4 bases from V and 4 bases from J, with 18 bases between. Germline CDR1 reads SGHDT; CDR2 reads YYEEEE. The CDR3: CASSPGRGGWNQPQHF. CDR3 bases: TGTGCCAGCAGCCCGGGACGGGGAGGGTGGAATCAGCCCCAGCATTTT. Full variable domain (outside the CDR3, taken from reference TRBV5-6 and TRBJ1-5): DAGVTQSPTHLIKTRGQQVTLRCSPKSGHDTVSWYQQALGQGPQFIFQYYEEEERQRGNFPDRFSGHQFPNYSSELNVNALLLGDSALYLCASSPGRGGWNQPQHFGDGTRLSIL.

The chain combines TRBV6-1 with TRBJ2-7; D is tentatively TRBD1 or TRBD2 (6 bases each). This CDR3 has 15 amino acids. Trimming took off 4 bases at V and 2 bases at J, with 15 bases between the two ends. CDR1 and CDR2 from the germline V gene are MNHNS and SASEGT. The CDR3 region is CASSGGAWATYEQYF. The DNA of the CDR3 is TGTGCCAGCAGTGGGGGGGCTTGGGCCACCTACGAGCAGTACTTC.

The chain has TRBV7-6 and TRBJ1-1; D is ambiguous. CDR3 length: 15 residues. V was shortened by 1 base and J by 0 bases, with 9 bases between the two germline ends. The germline V gene has CDR1 SGHVS and CDR2 FNYEAQ. DNA of the CDR3: TGTGCCAGCAGCTTAGAAGGAGGAATGAACACTGAAGCTTTCTTT. The encoded protein is CASSLEGGMNTEAFF.

This clone was found once. V and J are TRBV7-2 and TRBJ2-5; maybe TRBD2 (5 bases). Trimming took off 5 bases at V and 7 bases at J, with 11 bases between the two ends. Germline V gene lookup returns CDR1 SGHTA and CDR2 FQGNSA. The CDR3 consists of 12 residues. Here the CDR3 reads CASSPRRTTQYF. CDR3 DNA: TGTGCCAGCAGCCCCCGGAGGACGACCCAGTACTTC.